This T cell receptor beta chain derives from a study of shared clonotypes between healthy human individuals. Study-wide results and limits: Four donors shared about 4.8% of their naive CD4 clonotypes.

As to this clone: What it binds is not known.

CDR3 size: 15 residues. CDR1 SGHTS and CDR2 YDEGEE come from the germline V gene. V lost 4 bases to trimming and J lost 5 bases; unmatched junction nucleotides: 8. Assay execution took place at the deep level. Repertoires were generated with immunoSEQ multiplex PCR, while TCRdb's copy carries only in-frame clones and drops some. The sample has 2 million to 3 million clones, roughly 93% seen once. The gene calls are TRBV5-8 and TRBJ1-3, with TRBD1 matching over 8 bases. This receptor was obtained from a young man in good health. Some clones in this sample may be carry-over from other donors' samples. The sequenced sample was naive CD4+ T cells from PBMCs. Subset: CD45RA+ positively selected. The CDR3 loop reads CASSAGTGGRNTIYF. CDR3 coding DNA: TGTGCCAGCAGCGCCGGGACAGGCGGTAGAAACACCATATATTTT. Together with reference TRBV5-8 and TRBJ1-3, the CDR3 gives the full variable domain: EAGVTQSPTHLIKTRGQQATLRCSPISGHTSVYWYQQALGLGLQFLLWYDEGEERNRGNFPPRFSGRQFPNYSSELNVNALELEDSALYLCASSAGTGGRNTIYFGEGSWLTVV.